The rows below give T cell receptor beta chains drawn from one sample of a study of cytomegalovirus exposure and HLA in healthy donors. Assay: immunoSEQ multiplex PCR; the TCRdb copy retains only in-frame clones and omits some. The data hold approximately 150,000 clones, with just under 65% observed a single time. Sequenced material: PBMCs. These receptors were taken from an older woman in good health and CMV-seropositive. The CDR3 runs from the conserved cysteine through the conserved F or W. A D gene is named only where the DNA matches it firmly. Some rows have no size entry. The others give once, few or many, or a class for an expanded clone.

CASSLVLGGMNEQFF TGTGCCAGCAGCTTAGTGCTGGGAGGGATGAATGAGCAGTTCTTC TRBD2 TRBJ2-1 . TRBV7-9
CAATLAGGSIGINEQFF TGTGCCGCTACACTAGCGGGAGGTTCTATCGGAATCAATGAGCAGTTCTTC TRBD2 TRBJ2-1 . TRBV5-4
CASSSGLAGLGNEQFF TGTGCCAGCAGCTCGGGACTAGCGGGACTAGGCAATGAGCAGTTCTTC TRBD2 TRBJ2-1 few TRBV7-2
CASSYRGRETQYF TGTGCCAGCAGTTACAGGGGGCGAGAGACCCAGTACTTC TRBD1 TRBJ2-5 . TRBV6-5
CASSPRDRGREQFF TGTGCCAGTAGTCCCCGGGACAGGGGGCGTGAGCAGTTCTTC TRBD1 TRBJ2-1 . TRBV19
CASSPRLAGGQETQYF TGCGCCAGCAGCCCACGACTAGCGGGAGGTCAAGAGACCCAGTACTTC TRBD2 TRBJ2-5 . TRBV5-1
CASSPIEGGTGNTIYF TGTGCCAGCAGTCCCATAGAAGGGGGCACTGGAAACACCATATATTTT TRBD1 TRBJ1-3 . TRBV28
CASSPRQGISEAFF TGTGCCAGCAGCCCGCGACAGGGGATATCTGAAGCTTTCTTT TRBD1 TRBJ1-1 few TRBV9
CAVGGRANNEQFF TGTGCAGTAGGCGGGAGGGCAAACAATGAGCAGTTCTTC TRBD2 TRBJ2-1 . TRBV7-2
CASSDSGRGSNEQFF TGTGCCAGCAGCGATAGCGGGAGGGGCAGCAATGAGCAGTTCTTC TRBD2 TRBJ2-1 few TRBV9
CASSAGRWGGQETQYF TGTGCCAGCAGCGCGGGGAGGTGGGGGGGCCAAGAGACCCAGTACTTC TRBD2 TRBJ2-5 . TRBV9
CASSPPEKRTEAFF TGTGCCAGCTCACCACCTGAAAAGAGGACTGAAGCTTTCTTT . TRBJ1-1 . TRBV18
CASSLQTDEKLFF TGCGCCAGCAGCTTGCAAACAGATGAAAAACTGTTTTTT . TRBJ1-4 once TRBV5-1
CASSIAVQETQYF TGTGCCAGTAGTATTGCAGTCCAAGAGACCCAGTACTTC . TRBJ2-5 . TRBV19
CASSQGTGSSLYGYTF TGCGCCAGCAGCCAAGGCACGGGGTCCAGCCTCTATGGCTACACCTTC . TRBJ1-2 . TRBV4-3
CASSPQVETEAFF TGTGCCAGCAGCCCGCAGGTAGAGACTGAAGCTTTCTTT . TRBJ1-1 . TRBV5-4
CASSRDRVAETQYF TGTGCCAGCAGTAGGGACAGGGTGGCGGAGACCCAGTACTTC TRBD1 TRBJ2-5 . TRBV6-1
CATGQVAKETQYF TGTGCCACGGGACAGGTCGCAAAAGAGACCCAGTACTTC TRBD1 TRBJ2-5 . TRBV10-3
CASSLPTGTSGPYNEQFF TGCGCCAGCAGCTTGCCAACCGGGACTAGCGGACCCTACAATGAGCAGTTCTTC TRBD2 TRBJ2-1 . TRBV5-1
CASSLYRLGGNEQYF TGTGCCAGCAGCTTATATCGCCTCGGCGGGAACGAGCAGTACTTC . TRBJ2-7 few TRBV7-8
CASSVSAGGGYEQYF TGTGCCAGCAGCGTATCGGCGGGGGGTGGCTACGAGCAGTACTTC TRBD2 TRBJ2-7 once TRBV9
CAISDSRDNEKLFF TGTGCCATCAGTGATTCGAGGGATAATGAAAAACTGTTTTTT . TRBJ1-4 . TRBV10-3
CASSLGGGWKLFF TGTGCCAGCAGCTTAGGGGGAGGTTGGAAACTGTTTTTT . TRBJ1-4 few TRBV7-2
CASSRTVQETQYF TGTGCCAGCAGCCGGACAGTCCAAGAGACCCAGTACTTC . TRBJ2-5 . TRBV14
CASSSDRTYEQYF TGTGCCAGCAGCTCGGACAGAACCTACGAGCAGTACTTC . TRBJ2-7 . TRBV28
CSATAVQQFF TGCAGTGCTACCGCAGTCCAGCAGTTCTTC . TRBJ2-1 . TRBV20-1
CASRTGAKNIQYF TGTGCCAGCAGAACCGGGGCCAAAAACATTCAGTACTTC . TRBJ2-4 once TRBV28
CASRGLAGYNEQFF TGCGCCAGCAGGGGACTAGCGGGATACAATGAGCAGTTCTTC TRBD2 TRBJ2-1 . TRBV5-1
CASSGGGQNNSPLHF TGTGCCAGCAGCGGAGGGGGACAGAATAATTCACCCCTCCACTTT TRBD1 TRBJ1-6 . TRBV7-9
CATSLAGAETQYF TGTGCCACCAGCTTAGCGGGAGCAGAGACCCAGTACTTC TRBD2 TRBJ2-5 . TRBV15
CAFQRGEGHEQYF TGTGCCTTTCAGCGGGGTGAGGGCCACGAGCAGTACTTC TRBD2 TRBJ2-7 . TRBV10-3
CASSSTGMYPISSYNEQFF TGTGCCAGCAGCTCCACGGGGATGTACCCCATTTCCTCCTACAATGAGCAGTTCTTC . TRBJ2-1 . TRBV7-9
CASSPGGYEQYF TGTGCCAGCTCACCGGGAGGTTACGAGCAGTACTTC . TRBJ2-7 . TRBV18
CASRSRQDSYEQYF TGCGCCAGCAGGAGTCGGCAGGACTCCTACGAGCAGTACTTC . TRBJ2-7 . TRBV5-1
CASSRTSGRESSSYNEQFF TGTGCCAGCTCGCGGACTAGCGGGAGGGAATCGAGCTCCTACAATGAGCAGTTCTTC TRBD2 TRBJ2-1 . TRBV18
CASSLRRDHEQYF TGCGCCAGCAGCTTAAGGAGGGACCACGAGCAGTACTTC . TRBJ2-7 . TRBV5-1
CASRPGQNYEQYF TGTGCCAGCAGACCGGGACAGAACTACGAGCAGTACTTC TRBD1 TRBJ2-7 . TRBV6-5
CASSVNPGSYTGELFF TGTGCCAGCAGCGTAAACCCCGGGTCCTACACCGGGGAGCTGTTTTTT . TRBJ2-2 . TRBV9
CASSATSGWSGELFF TGTGCCAGCAGCGCAACTAGCGGGTGGTCCGGGGAGCTGTTTTTT TRBD2 TRBJ2-2 few TRBV7-3
CASREQTGATEAFF TGTGCCAGCAGGGAACAGACAGGGGCAACTGAAGCTTTCTTT TRBD1 TRBJ1-1 many TRBV6-1
CSASLLDTQYF TGCAGTGCTAGTCTCCTGGATACGCAGTATTTT . TRBJ2-3 few TRBV20-1
CASSLIAATGELFF TGTGCCAGCAGCTTGATAGCGGCCACCGGGGAGCTGTTTTTT . TRBJ2-2 few TRBV11-2
CASSYGIGLVGETQYF TGTGCCAGCAGTTACGGGATTGGACTGGTCGGGGAGACCCAGTACTTC . TRBJ2-5 . TRBV6-6
CASSLAGHGETQYF TGTGCCAGCAGCTTAGCGGGACATGGGGAGACCCAGTACTTC . TRBJ2-5 . TRBV7-7
CASSSPSGRATYNEQFF TGTGCCAGCAGCTCACCTAGCGGGAGGGCCACCTACAATGAGCAGTTCTTC TRBD2 TRBJ2-1 . TRBV11-1
CASSFAQGSGQPQHF TGTGCCAGCAGTTTTGCGCAGGGATCGGGTCAGCCCCAGCATTTT . TRBJ1-5 . TRBV28
CASSLGSSGRSADTQYF TGTGCCAGCAGCTTAGGATCTAGCGGGAGGTCCGCAGATACGCAGTATTTT TRBD2 TRBJ2-3 . TRBV11-2
CASSYSSGHGYTF TGTGCCAGCAGTTACTCGTCAGGGCATGGCTACACCTTC . TRBJ1-2 . TRBV6-6
CSAIDSLEAFF TGCAGTGCTATTGACAGCCTGGAAGCTTTCTTT . TRBJ1-1 few TRBV20-1
CASSSRDSPFGGYTF TGTGCCAGCAGCTCCCGGGACAGCCCTTTCGGGGGCTACACCTTC TRBD1 TRBJ1-2 few TRBV13